These 14 T cell receptor beta chains share one sample of origin, sequenced in a study of OX40 agonist ivuxolimab in advanced cancers. Data came from immunoSEQ multiplex PCR; TCRdb stores just in-frame clones and leaves some out. In the table there are about 73,000 clones, about 87% of which are singletons. Sequences were derived from CD4+ or CD8+ T cells sorted from blood, sampled in a trial of the OX40 agonist ivuxolimab. The receptors here all came from an adult with an advanced solid tumor such as melanoma, head and neck, liver or kidney cancer.

The chain uses TRBV5-4 and TRBJ2-7, with TRBD2 matching 8 bases. Trimming cost V 9 bases and J 3 bases; bases outside gene matches: 17. Looked up from germline, CDR1 is SGHNT and CDR2 is YYREEE (reference sequence). The CDR3 contains 16 residues. This CDR3 reads CAIQGRGSGGYYEQYF. The CDR3 nucleotides read TGTGCCATCCAGGGCCGGGGGAGCGGGGGCTACTACGAGCAGTACTTC.

The chain joins TRBV7-8 to TRBJ2-1, with D perhaps assigned TRBD1 or TRBD2 (5 bases each). V lost 6 bases to trimming and J lost 5 bases, with 17 bases between them. Germline lookup yields CDR1 SGHVS and CDR2 FQNEAQ. The CDR3 contains 15 residues. The CDR3 reads CASSQGVGTNNEQFF. The CDR3 DNA follows: TGTGCCAGCAGTCAAGGGGTAGGGACCAACAATGAGCAGTTCTTC.

The V and J genes are TRBV4-1 and TRBJ2-7, with D perhaps given as TRBD1 or TRBD2 (5 bases each). The CDR3 covers 15 residues. Germline CDR1 MGHRA, CDR2 YSYEKL. Deletions cut 1 base from V and 3 bases from J, with 13 bases between. The CDR3 sequence: CASSQVQAGVYEQYF. The DNA of the CDR3 is TGCGCCAGCAGCCAAGTACAGGCGGGTGTCTACGAGCAGTACTTC.

The J gene is TRBJ2-6, the V gene TRBV27; D perhaps matches TRBD1 (6 bases). Per germline, CDR1 MNHEY and CDR2 SMNVEV (reference sequence). Trimming left V 7 bases short and J 2 bases short, with 6 bases between. The CDR3 loop spans 13 amino acids. CDR3 nucleotide sequence: TGTGCCAGCAAGGGGGCTGGGGCCAACGTCCTGACTTTC. Translated: CASKGAGANVLTF. Based on the CDR3 plus reference TRBV27 and TRBJ2-6, the full variable domain is EAQVTQNPRYLITVTGKKLTVTCSQNMNHEYMSWYRQDPGLGLRQIYYSMNVEVTDKGDVPEGYKVSRKEKRNFPLILESPSPNQTSLYFCASKGAGANVLTFGAGSRLTVL.

The chain recombines TRBV30 with TRBJ1-3, with D unclear. Between the trimmed V and J ends, which lost 4 bases and 0 bases, there was a span of 7 bases. This CDR3 contains 13 residues. The germline V gene encodes CDR1 GTSNPN and CDR2 SVGIG (reference sequence). Written as DNA, the CDR3 is TGTGCCTGGACAGACTCCTCTGGAAACACCATATATTTT. Its translation: CAWTDSSGNTIYF.

Turning to this clone: The junction shows a germline mismatch at one end, possibly a read error. The rearrangement uses TRBV13 and TRBJ2-7, with a weak D call TRBD1 (6 bases). The germline gives CDR1 PRHDT, CDR2 FYEKMQ (reference sequence). The CDR3 loop spans 16 amino acids. CDR3 sequence reads: CASSVGARGRSYEQYF. The CDR3 region has the DNA TGTGCCAGCAGCGTAGGGGCCAGGGGTCGCTCCTACGAGCAGTACTTC.

This clone appeared a few times. DNA for the CDR3: TGTGCCAGCACCACCATGGACAGGGAGAGCGCTGAAGCTTTCTTT. This gives the protein CASTTMDRESAEAFF. This chain joins TRBV28 and TRBJ1-1, with 8 bases identical to TRBD1. Germline CDR1 MDHEN, CDR2 SYDVKM. The CDR3 totals 15 residues. Trimming at V came to 7 bases and at J to 6 bases, leaving 13 bases not matched to a gene. The full variable domain, with the rest looked up from reference TRBV28 and TRBJ1-1, is DVKVTQSSRYLVKRTGEKVFLECVQDMDHENMFWYRQDPGLGLRLIYFSYDVKMKEKGDIPEGYSVSREKKERFSLILESASTNQTSMYLCASTTMDRESAEAFFGQGTRLTVV.

The genes are TRBV29-1 and TRBJ2-7; no clear D gene. The CDR3 has 13 amino acids. CDR1 and CDR2 from the germline V gene are SQVTM and ANQGSEA. The CDR3 DNA sequence: TGCGGGTGTGTGTCAGCGCAATCCTACGAGCAGTACTTC. Translation: CGCVSAQSYEQYF.

V is TRBV14 and J is TRBJ2-1; D uncertain. Trimming stripped 9 bases from V and 0 bases from J, with 9 bases between. From germline, CDR1 is SGHDN and CDR2 FVKESK. This CDR3 has 13 residues. CDR3 protein: CASAPISYNEQFF. For the CDR3, the DNA is TGTGCCAGTGCACCGATCTCCTACAATGAGCAGTTCTTC.

In DNA, the CDR3 is TGTGCCAGCAGCCAAGATTTTTCCAGATCCTACGAGCAGTACTTC. Its translation is CASSQDFSRSYEQYF. This chain connects TRBV4-2 to TRBJ2-7, with D hard to call. V was shortened by 0 bases and J by 1 base, with 10 bases between the two germline ends. The CDR3 is 15 residues long. From germline, CDR1 is LGHNA and CDR2 YNFKEQ.

The chain joins TRBV30 to TRBJ2-7, with 8 bases matching TRBD1. V gave up 4 bases and J gave up 6 bases; unmatched junction bases: 20. This CDR3 is built from 17 residues. Germline V gene lookup returns CDR1 GTSNPN and CDR2 SVGIG (reference sequence). CDR3 DNA: TGTGCCTGGAATGAACAGGGGGGCTTCGGTCATTCTACCGAGCAGTACTTC. It translates to CAWNEQGGFGHSTEQYF.

The V call is TRBV6-1, the J call TRBJ2-7; D gene unclear. CDR3 length: 14 residues. The germline V and J ends were trimmed by 0 bases and 5 bases, with 11 bases remaining between them. Germline assignment: CDR1 MNHNS and CDR2 SASEGT. The chain's CDR3 is CASSEAGRAHEQYF. The CDR3, as DNA: TGTGCCAGCAGTGAAGCGGGTAGAGCCCACGAGCAGTACTTC.

This clone appeared a single time. The genes are TRBV20-1 and TRBJ2-2; the D is unclear. Trimming left V 5 bases short and J 3 bases short, with 4 bases between. The CDR3 has 11 residues. Germline V lookup: CDR1 DFQATT, CDR2 SNEGSKA (reference sequence). For the CDR3, the DNA is TGCAGTGCTTCGCACACCGGGGAGCTGTTTTTT. Its protein is CSASHTGELFF.

The gene calls are TRBV5-1 and TRBJ2-3, with 7 bases aligning to TRBD2. Germline-derived CDR1 and CDR2 are SGHRS and YFSETQ. The CDR3 covers 16 residues. The J segment lost 2 bases and the V segment lost 0 bases, leaving 6 bases of the junction unmatched. The CDR3 region has the DNA TGCGCCAGCAGCTTGGGAGAGGGAGGGGACACAGATACGCAGTATTTT. It codes for CASSLGEGGDTDTQYF.